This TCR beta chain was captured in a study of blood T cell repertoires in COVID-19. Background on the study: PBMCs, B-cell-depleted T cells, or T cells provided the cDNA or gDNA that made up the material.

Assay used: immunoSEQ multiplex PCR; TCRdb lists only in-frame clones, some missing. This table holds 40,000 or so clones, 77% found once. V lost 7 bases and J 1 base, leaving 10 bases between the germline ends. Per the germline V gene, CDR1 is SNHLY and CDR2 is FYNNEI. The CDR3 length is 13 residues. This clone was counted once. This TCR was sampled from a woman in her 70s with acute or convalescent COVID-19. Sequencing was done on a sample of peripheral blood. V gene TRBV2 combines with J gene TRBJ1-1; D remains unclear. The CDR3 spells CASKRGRNTEAFF. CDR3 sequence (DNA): TGTGCCAGCAAGAGAGGGCGGAACACTGAAGCTTTCTTT.